A selection of T cell receptor beta chains follows, all from one sample in a study of blood T cell repertoires in COVID-19. TCRdb keeps only in-frame clones here, not all; method: immunoSEQ multiplex PCR. The table lists tens of thousands of clones, roughly 90% of them singletons. The specimen sequenced was peripheral blood. These receptor sequences come from a man in his fifties with acute or convalescent COVID-19. Both conserved end residues are part of each CDR3. A D gene is named only where the DNA matches it firmly. The size of a clone is reported for some rows only, either as once, few or many, or as a class for expanded clones.

j_gene: TRBJ1-5
abundance: -
d_gene: -
v_gene: TRBV19
CDR3nt: TGTGCCAGTAGTAACTATAACAGGGCACTCGAGCCCCAGCATTTT
CDR3aa: CASSNYNRALEPQHF

j_gene: TRBJ1-1
abundance: once
d_gene: TRBD1
v_gene: TRBV20-1
CDR3nt: TGCAGTGCTAGTGACAGGGACACTGAAGCTTTCTTT
CDR3aa: CSASDRDTEAFF

j_gene: TRBJ1-3
abundance: -
d_gene: -
v_gene: TRBV18
CDR3nt: TGTGCCAGCTCACCACCGTACAGAGCTGGAAACACCATATATTTT
CDR3aa: CASSPPYRAGNTIYF

j_gene: TRBJ2-5
abundance: -
d_gene: -
v_gene: TRBV28
CDR3nt: TGTGCCACCTCCCAGGGCGGACGTAACCAAGAGACCCAGTACTTC
CDR3aa: CATSQGGRNQETQYF

j_gene: TRBJ2-5
abundance: -
d_gene: TRBD2
v_gene: TRBV9
CDR3nt: TGTGCCAGCAGCGTAGCGGGCGGGGGGGGAGGTGAGACCCAGTACTTC
CDR3aa: CASSVAGGGGGETQYF

j_gene: TRBJ2-7
abundance: -
d_gene: -
v_gene: TRBV7-2
CDR3nt: TGTGCCAGCAGTTATGGGGCAGGACAGTTCTACGAGCAGTACTTC
CDR3aa: CASSYGAGQFYEQYF

j_gene: TRBJ2-2
abundance: -
d_gene: TRBD1
v_gene: TRBV5-1
CDR3nt: TGCGCCAGCGAACGCCAGGGGGCCGCGAACACCGGGGAGCTGTTTTTT
CDR3aa: CASERQGAANTGELFF

j_gene: TRBJ2-2
abundance: -
d_gene: -
v_gene: TRBV25-1
CDR3nt: TGTGCCAGCAGCTGGAGGGGGGGTGCTAACACCGGGGAGCTGTTTTTT
CDR3aa: CASSWRGGANTGELFF

j_gene: TRBJ1-1
abundance: -
d_gene: TRBD1
v_gene: TRBV5-1
CDR3nt: TGCGCCAGCAGCTCGGGGACAGCCGACACTGAAGCTTTCTTT
CDR3aa: CASSSGTADTEAFF

j_gene: TRBJ1-2
abundance: few
d_gene: -
v_gene: TRBV2
CDR3nt: TGTGCCAGCAGTGACGGCGGAATTAACTATGGCTACACCTTC
CDR3aa: CASSDGGINYGYTF

j_gene: TRBJ2-7
abundance: -
d_gene: -
v_gene: TRBV29-1
CDR3nt: TGCAGCGCCCTGTCCAGGGACAACCGCGAGCAGTACTTC
CDR3aa: CSALSRDNREQYF

j_gene: TRBJ2-7
abundance: -
d_gene: -
v_gene: TRBV21-1
CDR3nt: TGTGCCAGCAGCAAAATGGGACAGATCAGATACGAGCAGTACTTC
CDR3aa: CASSKMGQIRYEQYF

j_gene: TRBJ2-4
abundance: once
d_gene: -
v_gene: TRBV5-4
CDR3nt: TGTGCCAGCTCCCTGGGGGACTCCTCCAAAAACATTCAGTACTTC
CDR3aa: CASSLGDSSKNIQYF

j_gene: TRBJ2-3
abundance: -
d_gene: -
v_gene: TRBV2
CDR3nt: TGTGCCACCCATCCCGAAGCGGTCAGTAGCACAGATACGCAGTATTTT
CDR3aa: CATHPEAVSSTDTQYF